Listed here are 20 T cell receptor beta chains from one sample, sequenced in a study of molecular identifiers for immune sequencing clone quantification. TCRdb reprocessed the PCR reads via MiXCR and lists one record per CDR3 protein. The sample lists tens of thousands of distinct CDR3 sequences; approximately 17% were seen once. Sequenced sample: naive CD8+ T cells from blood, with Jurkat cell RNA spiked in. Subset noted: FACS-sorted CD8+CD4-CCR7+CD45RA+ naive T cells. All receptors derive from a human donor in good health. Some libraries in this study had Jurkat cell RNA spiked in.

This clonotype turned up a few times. The CDR3 bases are TGTGCCAGCAGACATACAGGGACTGGGGAGACCCAGTACTTC. This translates into CASRHTGTGETQYF. The V call is TRBV28, the J call TRBJ2-5; either TRBD1 or TRBD2 may fit D (6 bases each). CDR3 length: 14 amino acids. Germline V CDR1 and CDR2: MDHEN, SYDVKM. Trimming removed 6 bases at V and 5 bases at J, with 16 bases between.

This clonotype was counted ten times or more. CDR3 region: CASSRAFGGPPGELFF. As DNA, the CDR3 is TGCGCCAGCAGCCGAGCGTTCGGGGGCCCCCCCGGGGAGCTGTTTTTT. The chain is built from TRBV4-1 and TRBJ2-2; tentatively, D is TRBD1 or TRBD2 (6 bases each). Trimming removed 4 bases from V and 6 bases from J, with 18 bases in between. Germline CDR1 is MGHRA and CDR2 is YSYEKL. The CDR3 is made up of 16 amino acids.

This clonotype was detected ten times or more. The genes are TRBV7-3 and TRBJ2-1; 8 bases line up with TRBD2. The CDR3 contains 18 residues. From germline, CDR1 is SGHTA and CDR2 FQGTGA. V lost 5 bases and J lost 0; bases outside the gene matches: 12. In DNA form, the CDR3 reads TGTGCCAGCAGCATGGGACTAGTTTCCCAAAGCTCCTACAATGAGCAGTTCTTC. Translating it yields CASSMGLVSQSSYNEQFF.

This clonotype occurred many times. CDR3 region: CSAIQGGSYEQYF. As DNA, the CDR3 is TGCAGTGCTATTCAGGGCGGGAGCTACGAGCAGTACTTC. J is TRBJ2-7 and V is TRBV20-1; TRBD2 matches at 7 bases. Germline V gives CDR1 DFQATT, CDR2 SNEGSKA (reference sequence). Trimming removed 4 bases from V and 3 bases from J; junction bases left unmatched: 6. This CDR3 is 13 amino acids long.

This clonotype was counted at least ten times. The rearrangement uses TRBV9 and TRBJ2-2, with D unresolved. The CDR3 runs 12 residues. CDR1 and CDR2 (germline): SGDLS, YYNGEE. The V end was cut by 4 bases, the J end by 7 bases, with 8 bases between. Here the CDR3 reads CASSPDVGELFF. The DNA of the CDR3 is TGTGCCAGCAGCCCTGATGTCGGGGAGCTGTTTTTT.

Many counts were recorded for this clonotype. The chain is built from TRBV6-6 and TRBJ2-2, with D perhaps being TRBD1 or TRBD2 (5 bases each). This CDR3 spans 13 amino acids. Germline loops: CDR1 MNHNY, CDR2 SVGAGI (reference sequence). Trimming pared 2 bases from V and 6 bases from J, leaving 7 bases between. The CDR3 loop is CASSYGGAGELFF. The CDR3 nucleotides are TGTGCCAGCAGTTACGGGGGAGCCGGGGAGCTGTTTTTT.

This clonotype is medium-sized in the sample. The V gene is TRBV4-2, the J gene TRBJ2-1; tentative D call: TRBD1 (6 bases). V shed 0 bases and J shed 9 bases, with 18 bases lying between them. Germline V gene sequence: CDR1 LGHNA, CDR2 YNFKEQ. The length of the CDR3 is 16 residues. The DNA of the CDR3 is TGTGCCAGCAGCCAAGACCGGGACACCCCATTAATTGAGCAGTTCTTC. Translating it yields CASSQDRDTPLIEQFF.

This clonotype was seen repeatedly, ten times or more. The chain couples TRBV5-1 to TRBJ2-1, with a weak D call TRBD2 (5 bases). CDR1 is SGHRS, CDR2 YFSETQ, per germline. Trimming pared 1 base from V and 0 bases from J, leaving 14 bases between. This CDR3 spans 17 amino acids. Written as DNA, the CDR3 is TGCGCCAGCAGCTTGCAGAAAAGCGGATACTCCTACAATGAGCAGTTCTTC. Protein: CASSLQKSGYSYNEQFF.

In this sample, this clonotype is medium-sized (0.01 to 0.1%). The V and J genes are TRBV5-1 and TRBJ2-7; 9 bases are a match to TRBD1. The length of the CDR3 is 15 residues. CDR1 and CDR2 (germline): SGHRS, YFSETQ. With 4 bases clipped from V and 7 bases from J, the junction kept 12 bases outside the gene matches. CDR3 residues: CASSHRDRALKEQYF. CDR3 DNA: TGCGCCAGCAGCCACCGGGACAGGGCTTTAAAGGAGCAGTACTTC. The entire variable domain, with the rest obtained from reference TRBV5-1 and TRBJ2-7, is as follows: KAGVTQTPRYLIKTRGQQVTLSCSPISGHRSVSWYQQTPGQGLQFLFEYFSETQRNKGNFPGRFSGRQFSNSRSEMNVSTLELGDSALYLCASSHRDRALKEQYFGPGTRLTVT.

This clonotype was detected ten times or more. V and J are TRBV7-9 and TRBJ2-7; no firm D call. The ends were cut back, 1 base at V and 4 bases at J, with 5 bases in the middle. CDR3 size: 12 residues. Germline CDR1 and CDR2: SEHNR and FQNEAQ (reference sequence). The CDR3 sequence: CASSLVGYEQYF. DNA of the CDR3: TGTGCCAGCAGCTTAGTCGGGTACGAGCAGTACTTC. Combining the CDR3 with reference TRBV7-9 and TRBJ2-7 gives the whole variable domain DTGVSQNPRHKITKRGQNVTFRCDPISEHNRLYWYRQTLGQGPEFLTYFQNEAQLEKSRLLSDRFSAERPKGSFSTLEIQRTEQGDSAMYLCASSLVGYEQYFGPGTRLTVT.

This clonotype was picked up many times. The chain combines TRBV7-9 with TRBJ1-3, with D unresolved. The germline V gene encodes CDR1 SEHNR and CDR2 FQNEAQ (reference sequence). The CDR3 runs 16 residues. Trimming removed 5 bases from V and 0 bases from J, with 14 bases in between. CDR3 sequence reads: CASSPGRTLSGNTIYF. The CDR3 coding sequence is TGTGCCAGCAGCCCCGGGAGGACTCTCTCTGGAAACACCATATATTTT. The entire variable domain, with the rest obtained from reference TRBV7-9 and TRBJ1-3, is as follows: DTGVSQNPRHKITKRGQNVTFRCDPISEHNRLYWYRQTLGQGPEFLTYFQNEAQLEKSRLLSDRFSAERPKGSFSTLEIQRTEQGDSAMYLCASSPGRTLSGNTIYFGEGSWLTVV.

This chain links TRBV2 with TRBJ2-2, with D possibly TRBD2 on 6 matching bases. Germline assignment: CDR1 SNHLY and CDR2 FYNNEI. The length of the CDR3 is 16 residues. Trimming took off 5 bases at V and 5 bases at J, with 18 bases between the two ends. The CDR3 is CASSPRLVLTTGELFF. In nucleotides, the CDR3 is TGTGCCAGCAGTCCCCGACTAGTTTTGACGACCGGGGAGCTGTTTTTT. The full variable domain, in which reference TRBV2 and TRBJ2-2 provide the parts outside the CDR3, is EPEVTQTPSHQVTQMGQEVILRCVPISNHLYFYWYRQILGQKVEFLVSFYNNEISEKSEIFDDQFSVERPDGSNFTLKIRSTKLEDSAMYFCASSPRLVLTTGELFFGEGSRLTVL.

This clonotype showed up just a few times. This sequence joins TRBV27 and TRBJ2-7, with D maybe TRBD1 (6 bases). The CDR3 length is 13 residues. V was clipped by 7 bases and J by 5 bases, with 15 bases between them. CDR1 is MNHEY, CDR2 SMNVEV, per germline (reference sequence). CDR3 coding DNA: TGTGCCAGCATTGGCAGGGGCGTCGACGAGCAGTACTTC. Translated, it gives CASIGRGVDEQYF.

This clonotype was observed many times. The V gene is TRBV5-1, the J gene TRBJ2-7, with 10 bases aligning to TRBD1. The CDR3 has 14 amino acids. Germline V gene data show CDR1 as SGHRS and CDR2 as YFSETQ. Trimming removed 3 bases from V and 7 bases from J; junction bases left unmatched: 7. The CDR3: CASSSPGQGWEQYF. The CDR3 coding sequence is TGCGCCAGCAGCTCCCCGGGACAGGGGTGGGAGCAGTACTTC.

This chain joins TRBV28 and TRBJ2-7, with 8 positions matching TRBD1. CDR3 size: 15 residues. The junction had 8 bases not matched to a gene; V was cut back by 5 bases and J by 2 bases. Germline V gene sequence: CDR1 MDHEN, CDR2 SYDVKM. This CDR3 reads CASSQNRGSPYEQYF. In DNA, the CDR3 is TGTGCCAGCAGTCAAAACAGGGGGAGTCCCTACGAGCAGTACTTC. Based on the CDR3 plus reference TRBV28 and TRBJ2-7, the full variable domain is DVKVTQSSRYLVKRTGEKVFLECVQDMDHENMFWYRQDPGLGLRLIYFSYDVKMKEKGDIPEGYSVSREKKERFSLILESASTNQTSMYLCASSQNRGSPYEQYFGPGTRLTVT.

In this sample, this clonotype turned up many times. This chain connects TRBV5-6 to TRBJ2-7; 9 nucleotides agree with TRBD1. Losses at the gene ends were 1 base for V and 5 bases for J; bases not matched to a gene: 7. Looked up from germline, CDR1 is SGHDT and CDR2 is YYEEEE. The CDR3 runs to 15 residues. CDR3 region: CASSLLGQGLHEQYF. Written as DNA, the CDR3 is TGTGCCAGCAGCTTGCTGGGACAGGGATTACACGAGCAGTACTTC.

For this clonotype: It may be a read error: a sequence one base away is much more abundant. CDR3 sequence reads: CASRAANTDTQYF. CDR3 nucleotides: TGTGCCAGCAGGGCGGCGAACACAGATACGCAGTATTTT. The chain links TRBV2 to TRBJ2-3; D unresolved. This CDR3 is 13 amino acids long. The germline V and J ends were trimmed by 6 bases and 2 bases, with 9 bases remaining between them. Germline loops: CDR1 SNHLY, CDR2 FYNNEI.

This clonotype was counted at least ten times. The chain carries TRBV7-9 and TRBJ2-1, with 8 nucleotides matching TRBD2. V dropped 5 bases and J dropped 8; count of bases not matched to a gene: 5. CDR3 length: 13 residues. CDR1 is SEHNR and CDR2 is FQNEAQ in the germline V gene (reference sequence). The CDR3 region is CASSQGLVYEQFF. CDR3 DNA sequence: TGTGCCAGCAGCCAGGGACTAGTCTATGAGCAGTTCTTC.

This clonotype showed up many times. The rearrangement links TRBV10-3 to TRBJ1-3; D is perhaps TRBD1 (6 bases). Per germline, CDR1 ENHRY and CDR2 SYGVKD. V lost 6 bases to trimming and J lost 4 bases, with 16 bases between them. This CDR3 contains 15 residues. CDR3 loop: CAIRMTGGKGNTIYF. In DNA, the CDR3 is TGTGCCATCAGGATGACAGGAGGCAAAGGAAACACCATATATTTT.

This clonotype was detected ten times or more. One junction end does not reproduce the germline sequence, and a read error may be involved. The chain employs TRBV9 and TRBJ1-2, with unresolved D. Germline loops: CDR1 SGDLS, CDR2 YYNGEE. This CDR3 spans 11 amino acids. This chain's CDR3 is CASGVGSGYTF. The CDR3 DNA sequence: TGTGCCAGCGGCGTAGGGAGCGGCTACACCTTC.